What follows are 21 T cell receptor beta chains derived from one specimen sequenced in a study of breast tumors, draining lymph nodes, adjacent tissues. TCRdb analysed the multiplex PCR reads with MiXCR anew, one entry per CDR3 protein. The sample includes some 53,000 distinct CDR3 sequences, around 45% of them seen just once. The sequenced material came from breast tumor tissue. These receptors originate from a female donor with breast cancer. Some clones in this sample may be carry-over from other donors' samples.

This chain connects TRBV9 to TRBJ2-1, with 9 bases identical to TRBD2. This CDR3 is 15 amino acids long. J lost 5 bases, V lost 3 bases, and 6 bases had no gene match. Per germline, CDR1 SGDLS and CDR2 YYNGEE. As DNA, the CDR3 is TGTGCCAGCAGCGGTGGGACTAGCCCACACAATGAGCAGTTCTTC. It encodes CASSGGTSPHNEQFF. Full variable domain (outside the CDR3, taken from reference TRBV9 and TRBJ2-1): DSGVTQTPKHLITATGQRVTLRCSPRSGDLSVYWYQQSLDQGLQFLIQYYNGEERAKGNILERFSAQQFPDLHSELNLSSLELGDSALYFCASSGGTSPHNEQFFGPGTRLTVL.

The table lists this clonotype with many counts. The chain joins TRBV7-8 to TRBJ2-7; D perhaps matches TRBD2 (7 bases). This CDR3 is built from 14 residues. Between the trimmed V and J ends, which lost 2 bases and 7 bases, there was a span of 15 bases. Germline V CDR1 and CDR2: SGHVS, FQNEAQ. The CDR3 DNA reads as TGTGCCAGCAGCTTAAATAGGGGAGGGGGGGAGCAGTACTTC. Protein sequence: CASSLNRGGGEQYF.

On this clonotype: The DNA is left out, because the CDR3 cannot be placed on it with certainty; the CDR3 is given as TCRdb lists it. The rearrangement uses TRBV10-3 and TRBJ1-6; TRBD1 is taken as the D call from the table, unchecked against the DNA. Counting both end residues, the CDR3 totals 22 amino acids. Germline V gene data show CDR1 as ENHRY and CDR2 as SYGVKD. The CDR3 spells CAIRTGPAYEQYFGTGDSPLHF.

This clonotype was recorded at least ten times. V gene TRBV6-1 combines with J gene TRBJ2-1; perhaps TRBD2 as D (6 bases). Germline CDR1 is MNHNS and CDR2 is SASEGT. The V end lost 3 bases, the J end lost 4 bases, and 13 bases lay between the germline ends. There are 15 residues in the CDR3. CDR3 amino acids: CASSELSGRYNEQFF. The CDR3 DNA is TGTGCCAGCAGTGAGCTGTCGGGGAGGTACAATGAGCAGTTCTTC.

The J gene is TRBJ2-3, the V gene TRBV15, with 7 nucleotides matching TRBD2. V was clipped by 1 base and J by 0 bases; unmatched bases: 1. The germline V gene has CDR1 LNHNV and CDR2 YYDKDF (reference sequence). CDR3 length equals 15 residues. The CDR3 here is CATSRGAGSTDTQYF. The CDR3 nucleotides read TGTGCCACCAGCAGAGGAGCGGGAAGCACAGATACGCAGTATTTT.

The J gene is TRBJ2-3, the V gene TRBV5-6; D perhaps matches TRBD2 (6 bases). Deletions cut 0 bases from V and 3 bases from J, with 11 bases between. The CDR3 extends over 15 amino acids. Germline CDR1 is SGHDT and CDR2 is YYEEEE. In DNA, the CDR3 is TGTGCCAGCAGCTTGGGACTAGTGGGTACAGATACGCAGTATTTT. This encodes CASSLGLVGTDTQYF.

This clonotype occurred a few times. A read error may produce the germline difference seen at one junction end. This chain connects TRBV9 to TRBJ2-3; TRBD2 agrees at 14 bases. Germline loops: CDR1 SGDLS, CDR2 YYNGEE. The CDR3 totals 16 residues. CDR3 sequence reads: CASSGGTSGSRDTQYF. The CDR3 DNA follows: TGTGCCAGCAGCGGTGGGACTAGCGGGAGCAGAGATACGCAGTATTTT.

The CDR3 is CASSLAGEPGNEQFF. The CDR3 DNA follows: TGTGCCAGCAGCTTAGCGGGGGAGCCGGGCAATGAGCAGTTCTTC. V and J are TRBV7-9 and TRBJ2-1, with D perhaps being TRBD1 or TRBD2 (5 bases each). Looked up from germline, CDR1 is SEHNR and CDR2 is FQNEAQ (reference sequence). The CDR3 runs to 15 residues. Trimming stripped 0 bases from V and 6 bases from J, with 12 bases between.

In its sample, this clonotype was seen many times. CDR3 sequence (DNA): TGTGCCAGCAGGTACCAGGTGTCCACTGAAGCTTTCTTT. Residues: CASRYQVSTEAFF. The rearrangement joins TRBV7-3 to TRBJ1-1; no reliable D call. Between the trimmed V and J ends, which lost 6 bases and 4 bases, there was a span of 12 bases. The CDR3 covers 13 residues. CDR1 SGHTA and CDR2 FQGTGA come from the germline V gene.

This chain connects TRBV7-9 to TRBJ1-1; D uncertain. Germline loops: CDR1 SEHNR, CDR2 FQNEAQ (reference sequence). The CDR3 extends over 14 amino acids. Between the trimmed V and J ends, which lost 5 bases and 2 bases, there was a span of 12 bases. This CDR3 reads CASSPTRANTEAFF. The CDR3 nucleotides are TGTGCCAGCAGCCCGACACGGGCTAACACTGAAGCTTTCTTT. Complete variable domain (other parts from reference TRBV7-9 and TRBJ1-1): DTGVSQNPRHKITKRGQNVTFRCDPISEHNRLYWYRQTLGQGPEFLTYFQNEAQLEKSRLLSDRFSAERPKGSFSTLEIQRTEQGDSAMYLCASSPTRANTEAFFGQGTRLTVV.

This clonotype appeared many times. This rearrangement joins TRBV9 to TRBJ1-2; unclear D gene. The germline V gene encodes CDR1 SGDLS and CDR2 YYNGEE. The CDR3 has 13 amino acids. V was cut by 0 bases and J by 2 bases, with 5 bases left in between. This chain's CDR3 is CASSVDRNYGYTF. The CDR3 DNA reads as TGTGCCAGCAGCGTAGACAGAAACTATGGCTACACCTTC.

This chain links TRBV7-9 with TRBJ1-1; 7 nucleotides match TRBD1. The ends lost 0 bases at V and 5 bases at J; junction bases unmatched: 9. CDR1 is SEHNR, CDR2 FQNEAQ, per germline (reference sequence). CDR3 length: 16 amino acids. The CDR3 DNA sequence: TGTGCCAGCAGCTTAGCAGGGGGCTCGGTCCTGACTGAAGCTTTCTTT. This translates into CASSLAGGSVLTEAFF.

This clonotype was picked up many times. The V and J genes are TRBV11-2 and TRBJ2-3; D call uncertain. Trimming cost V 5 bases and J 4 bases, with 13 bases left between them. The length of the CDR3 is 14 residues. Germline CDR1 and CDR2: SGHAT and FQNNGV. The CDR3 is CASSLLAGADTQYF. For the CDR3, the DNA is TGTGCCAGCAGCCTGTTAGCAGGCGCAGATACGCAGTATTTT.

This clonotype was observed a single time. The chain uses TRBV5-4 and TRBJ2-3; 10 bases align to TRBD2. The CDR3 runs 16 residues. The V gene's germline CDR1 is SGHNT and CDR2 YYREEE (reference sequence). Germline trimming cut 4 bases from V and 10 bases from J; bases unmatched to any gene: 15. The CDR3 protein is CASSPRGPAGGGAQYF. CDR3 coding DNA: TGTGCCAGCAGCCCAAGAGGACCAGCGGGAGGGGGTGCGCAGTATTTT.

The chain joins TRBV11-2 to TRBJ1-2; perhaps TRBD1 as D (5 bases). The CDR3 covers 16 residues. The V gene's germline CDR1 is SGHAT and CDR2 FQNNGV. V lost 2 bases and J 4 bases, leaving 17 bases between the germline ends. CDR3 in amino acids: CASSLQGGPGSYGYTF. In nucleotides, the CDR3 is TGTGCCAGCAGCTTACAGGGTGGACCGGGTTCCTATGGCTACACCTTC.

The genes are TRBV19 and TRBJ2-7; D is perhaps TRBD1 or TRBD2 (5 bases each). The CDR3 sequence is 11 residues long. Germline CDR1 and CDR2: LNHDA and SQIVND (reference sequence). Trimming took 6 bases from V and 4 from J, leaving 7 bases between them. CDR3 DNA: TGTGCCAGTAGGGGGGTTTACGAGCAGTACTTC. Its protein product is CASRGVYEQYF. Using reference TRBV19 and TRBJ2-7 for the parts outside the CDR3, the full variable domain is DGGITQSPKYLFRKEGQNVTLSCEQNLNHDAMYWYRQDPGQGLRLIYYSQIVNDFQKGDIAEGYSVSREKKESFPLTVTSAQKNPTAFYLCASRGVYEQYFGPGTRLTVT.

This chain links TRBV19 with TRBJ2-2; 7 bases align to TRBD1. CDR1 LNHDA and CDR2 SQIVND come from the germline V gene (reference sequence). The CDR3 sequence is 14 residues long. V lost 4 bases to trimming and J lost 3 bases; unmatched junction nucleotides: 2. In DNA, the CDR3 is TGTGCCAGTAGTACACAGGGGTACACCGGGGAGCTGTTTTTT. It translates to CASSTQGYTGELFF.

This clonotype was counted at least ten times. This could be a read error, since a much larger clone is one nucleotide away. The rearrangement joins TRBV20-1 to TRBJ2-5, with D tentatively TRBD2 (5 bases). Germline V gene sequence: CDR1 DFQATT, CDR2 SNEGSKA (reference sequence). This CDR3 has 12 amino acids. CDR3 nucleotides: TGCAGTGCTAGAGATAAACTAGAGACCCCGTACTTC. Translation: CSARDKLETPYF.

This clonotype was recorded at least ten times. This chain uses TRBV19 with TRBJ2-5; perhaps D is TRBD1 or TRBD2 (5 bases each). This CDR3 has 13 residues. The germline V and J ends were trimmed by 5 bases and 5 bases, with 12 bases remaining between them. Germline V gene sequence: CDR1 LNHDA, CDR2 SQIVND (reference sequence). The CDR3 sequence: CASSSAEGETQYF. The CDR3 nucleotides read TGTGCCAGTAGTTCGGCCGAGGGGGAGACCCAGTACTTC.

The chain combines TRBV2 with TRBJ1-2; 7 bases match TRBD1. Germline CDR1 reads SNHLY; CDR2 reads FYNNEI. The CDR3 runs to 12 residues. J lost 6 bases, V lost 8 bases, and 6 bases had no gene match. The CDR3 coding sequence is TGTGCCAGCCCGAACAGGGGAAATGGCTACACCTTC. This encodes CASPNRGNGYTF.

This clonotype was seen at least ten times. The chain recombines TRBV7-8 with TRBJ2-7; possible D gene TRBD1, 5 bases. V lost 1 base and J 2 bases, leaving 9 bases between the germline ends. Germline CDR1 is SGHVS and CDR2 is FQNEAQ. The CDR3 contains 14 residues. The CDR3 spells CASSLVPRAYEQYF. The CDR3, as DNA: TGTGCCAGCAGCTTAGTTCCCAGGGCCTACGAGCAGTACTTC. The full variable domain, rest sourced from reference TRBV7-8 and TRBJ2-7, is GAGVSQSPRYKVAKRGQDVALRCDPISGHVSLFWYQQALGQGPEFLTYFQNEAQLDKSGLPSDRFFAERPEGSVSTLKIQRTQQEDSAVYLCASSLVPRAYEQYFGPGTRLTVT.